These 32 T cell receptor beta chains were all obtained from the same sample, sequenced in a study of CD8+ T cells in alopecia areata. RNA, once extracted, was reverse transcribed into cDNA for use as the sequencing template. Clones were read by immunoSEQ multiplex PCR, and TCRdb kept only the in-frame ones, dropping some. Of some 150,000 clones listed, around 62% were seen once; the top ten hold 36%. Sequenced material: CD8+ T cells sorted from blood. These receptors all stem from a human donor in good health.

This chain joins TRBV11-2 and TRBJ2-3; no definite D call. The ends were cut back, 5 bases at V and 1 base at J, with 13 bases in the middle. This CDR3 comprises 15 residues. Germline V CDR1 and CDR2: SGHAT, FQNNGV. Here the CDR3 reads CASSPGWGGTDTQYF. The DNA for the CDR3 is TGTGCCAGCAGCCCGGGCTGGGGTGGCACAGATACGCAGTATTTT.

This chain joins TRBV2 and TRBJ1-2, with 8 bases matching TRBD1. Germline CDR1 and CDR2: SNHLY and FYNNEI. Trimming removed 7 bases from V and 5 bases from J; junction bases left unmatched: 15. This CDR3 has 16 residues. CDR3 bases: TGTGCCAGCACTCTGATTCCTGGACAGGGACTGTATGGCTACACCTTC. Residues: CASTLIPGQGLYGYTF.

This chain joins TRBV29-1 and TRBJ2-7; TRBD1 might be the D (8 bases). Germline-derived CDR1 and CDR2 are SQVTM and ANQGSEA. The germline V and J ends were trimmed by 7 bases and 3 bases, with 13 bases remaining between them. This CDR3 has 12 residues. As DNA, the CDR3 is TGCAGCGGGAGCGGGACAGGCTACGAGCAGTACTTC. Protein product: CSGSGTGYEQYF.

V and J are TRBV6-5 and TRBJ2-7; D gene uncertain. Trimming took off 6 bases at V and 6 bases at J, with 9 bases between the two ends. The CDR3 sequence is 11 residues long. Germline CDR1 reads MNHEY; CDR2 reads SVGAGI. The DNA for the CDR3 is TGTGCCAGCAGCTCCCAGCGCGAGCAGTACTTC. Amino acid sequence: CASSSQREQYF.

This clone came up a few times. The rearrangement links TRBV2 to TRBJ2-7, with D perhaps TRBD1 (6 bases). The germline CDR1 and CDR2 sequences are SNHLY and FYNNEI. The CDR3 loop spans 10 amino acids. V was pared by 7 bases and J by 8 bases, with 9 bases between. The CDR3 protein is CASTGDQQYF. Written as DNA, the CDR3 is TGTGCCAGCACAGGGGATCAGCAGTACTTC.

The chain carries TRBV11-2 and TRBJ2-2; TRBD2 aligns across 12 bases. The germline CDR1 and CDR2 sequences are SGHAT and FQNNGV. Trimming at V came to 4 bases and at J to 4 bases, leaving 7 bases not matched to a gene. The CDR3 has 17 amino acids. The CDR3 DNA follows: TGTGCCAGCAGCTCCTGGACTAGCGGGATACGCACCGGGGAGCTGTTTTTT. It translates to CASSSWTSGIRTGELFF.

This clone was found a few times. The gene calls are TRBV10-3 and TRBJ2-1, with D possibly TRBD2 on 6 matching bases. With 3 bases removed from V and 0 bases from J, the gap between germline ends came to 15 bases. Germline V gene sequence: CDR1 ENHRY, CDR2 SYGVKD. This CDR3 region has 17 residues. The CDR3 loop reads CAISDLGGLSSYNEQFF. CDR3 bases: TGTGCCATCAGTGATTTGGGGGGTTTGAGCTCCTACAATGAGCAGTTCTTC.

V gene TRBV6-6 combines with J gene TRBJ2-1; no reliable D call. CDR1 is MNHNY, CDR2 SVGAGI, per germline (reference sequence). V was clipped by 6 bases and J by 6 bases, with 15 bases between them. CDR3 length: 14 residues. The CDR3, as DNA: TGTGCCAGCAGCAAAACCGGGCCGAGCAATGAGCAGTTCTTC. It encodes CASSKTGPSNEQFF.

The chain carries TRBV27 and TRBJ2-7; no definite D call. V dropped 5 bases and J dropped 6 bases, with 11 bases sitting between them. CDR1 is MNHEY, CDR2 SMNVEV, per germline (reference sequence). The CDR3 loop spans 12 amino acids. The CDR3 nucleotides are TGTGCCAGCAGTCCCTATGGGCTCGAGCAGTACTTC. Translating gives CASSPYGLEQYF.

The chain carries TRBV7-9 and TRBJ2-5; no definite D call. V was clipped by 0 bases and J by 5 bases, with 10 bases between them. The CDR3 loop spans 14 amino acids. The germline V gene has CDR1 SEHNR and CDR2 FQNEAQ (reference sequence). The CDR3 reads CASSLASFVETQYF. For the CDR3, the DNA is TGTGCCAGCAGCTTAGCCAGCTTCGTCGAGACCCAGTACTTC.

This chain links TRBV13 with TRBJ2-5; no definite D call. The CDR3 runs to 11 residues. Trimming took 5 bases from V and 5 from J, leaving 6 bases between them. Per the germline V gene, CDR1 is PRHDT and CDR2 is FYEKMQ (reference sequence). The CDR3: CASSPRETQYF. CDR3 coding DNA: TGTGCCAGCAGCCCCCGCGAGACCCAGTACTTC.

The chain recombines TRBV27 with TRBJ2-3; a possible D gene is TRBD1 (6 bases). This CDR3 spans 14 amino acids. Germline V lookup: CDR1 MNHEY, CDR2 SMNVEV (reference sequence). V lost 4 bases and J lost 3, with 11 bases in between. DNA for the CDR3: TGTGCCAGCAGTTGGGGACAAGTAACAGATACGCAGTATTTT. It yields the protein CASSWGQVTDTQYF.

This sequence joins TRBV7-3 and TRBJ2-3; 9 bases map to TRBD2. The length of the CDR3 is 18 residues. Germline V gives CDR1 SGHTA, CDR2 FQGTGA. J was trimmed by 0 bases and V by 5 bases; bases with no gene match: 12. The CDR3 sequence is CASSPWPVAGASTDTQYF. CDR3 DNA: TGTGCCAGCAGCCCGTGGCCCGTAGCGGGAGCTAGCACAGATACGCAGTATTTT.

V gene TRBV5-1 combines with J gene TRBJ2-2; the D is unclear. The germline CDR1 and CDR2 sequences are SGHRS and YFSETQ. With 4 bases removed from V and 5 bases from J, the gap between germline ends came to 3 bases. This CDR3 has 11 residues. This CDR3 is CASSVTGELFF. CDR3 bases: TGCGCCAGCAGCGTTACCGGGGAGCTGTTTTTT.

This clone has more than one count but fewer than ten. CDR3 DNA sequence: TGTGCCAGCAGCTTGTCAGACGAGCAGTACTTC. This gives the protein CASSLSDEQYF. V usage is TRBV5-6 and J usage is TRBJ2-7, with D uncertain. This CDR3 is built from 11 residues. The germline V gene has CDR1 SGHDT and CDR2 YYEEEE. The V end was cut by 1 base, the J end by 5 bases, with 4 bases between. Supplemented by reference TRBV5-6 and TRBJ2-7, the full variable domain reads DAGVTQSPTHLIKTRGQQVTLRCSPKSGHDTVSWYQQALGQGPQFIFQYYEEEERQRGNFPDRFSGHQFPNYSSELNVNALLLGDSALYLCASSLSDEQYFGPGTRLTVT.

The chain uses TRBV11-1 and TRBJ2-3; D possibly corresponds to TRBD2 (6 bases). Germline V lookup: CDR1 SGHAT, CDR2 FQDESV (reference sequence). V was clipped by 5 bases and J by 2 bases, with 8 bases between them. CDR3 length: 13 residues. The CDR3 spells CASSRGTTDTQYF. CDR3 bases: TGTGCCAGCAGCCGCGGGACCACAGATACGCAGTATTTT.

The gene calls are TRBV29-1 and TRBJ2-2; D possibly corresponds to TRBD2 (5 bases). Germline CDR1 reads SQVTM; CDR2 reads ANQGSEA. V was clipped by 6 bases and J by 7 bases, with 15 bases between them. CDR3 size: 13 residues. The CDR3 spells CSVAGLAHGELFF. Here the CDR3 DNA reads TGCAGCGTCGCGGGTCTTGCCCACGGGGAGCTGTTTTTT.

The genes are TRBV2 and TRBJ2-7, with D possibly TRBD2 on 5 matching bases. This CDR3 is built from 13 residues. With 4 bases removed from V and 2 bases from J, the gap between germline ends came to 9 bases. From germline, CDR1 is SNHLY and CDR2 FYNNEI. The CDR3 protein is CASSVSGTYEQYF. CDR3 nucleotides: TGTGCCAGCAGTGTGTCCGGGACCTACGAGCAGTACTTC.

The rearrangement joins TRBV7-9 to TRBJ2-1; no clear D gene. The CDR3 is 12 residues long. CDR1 is SEHNR, CDR2 FQNEAQ, per germline (reference sequence). With 5 bases removed from V and 7 bases from J, the gap between germline ends came to 9 bases. CDR3 sequence: CASSMTNNEQFF. The CDR3 DNA sequence: TGTGCCAGCAGCATGACCAATAATGAGCAGTTCTTC.

This clone has a handful of counts. This CDR3 reads CASSPAGVRNEQYF. DNA for the CDR3: TGTGCCAGCAGTCCCGCAGGGGTTCGGAACGAGCAGTACTTC. The chain is built from TRBV27 and TRBJ2-7, with D tentatively TRBD1 (6 bases). Germline lookup yields CDR1 MNHEY and CDR2 SMNVEV (reference sequence). The length of the CDR3 is 14 residues. V was trimmed by 5 bases and J by 5 bases, leaving 16 bases between them.

The genes are TRBV7-9 and TRBJ2-2; perhaps TRBD2 as D (6 bases). The CDR3 consists of 15 residues. Trimming left V 0 bases short and J 9 bases short, with 14 bases between. Germline CDR1 and CDR2: SEHNR and FQNEAQ (reference sequence). This CDR3 reads CASSLAPGEARELFF. CDR3 DNA: TGTGCCAGCAGCTTAGCTCCGGGAGAGGCTCGGGAGCTGTTTTTT.

This chain joins TRBV5-5 and TRBJ2-7, with 10 bases matching TRBD2. V shed 1 base and J 5 bases; nucleotides not matched to a gene: 3. From germline, CDR1 is SGHKS and CDR2 YYEKEE (reference sequence). The length of the CDR3 is 14 residues. The CDR3 here is CASSLRLAGDEQYF. The CDR3 DNA reads TGTGCCAGCAGCTTGAGGCTAGCGGGAGACGAGCAGTACTTC.

The table lists this clone with a few counts. This rearrangement joins TRBV9 to TRBJ1-5, with 7 bases lining up with TRBD1. This CDR3 is built from 15 residues. Germline values: CDR1 SGDLS, CDR2 YYNGEE. V lost 4 bases to trimming and J lost 5 bases; unmatched junction nucleotides: 9. DNA for the CDR3: TGTGCCAGCAGCAGTGTAGACAGGGTTGATCAGCCCCAGCATTTT. Its protein product is CASSSVDRVDQPQHF.

V and J are TRBV11-2 and TRBJ2-1, with D tentatively TRBD1 (7 bases). V lost 2 bases and J lost 5, with 10 bases in between. Germline V gene data show CDR1 as SGHAT and CDR2 as FQNNGV. The CDR3 length is 14 residues. The CDR3 region is CASSLPGGNNEQFF. The CDR3, as DNA: TGTGCCAGCAGCTTACCAGGGGGGAACAATGAGCAGTTCTTC. Drawing the rest from reference TRBV11-2 and TRBJ2-1, the complete variable domain is EAGVAQSPRYKIIEKRQSVAFWCNPISGHATLYWYQQILGQGPKLLIQFQNNGVVDDSQLPKDRFSAERLKGVDSTLKIQPAKLEDSAVYLCASSLPGGNNEQFFGPGTRLTVL.

The chain joins TRBV6-5 to TRBJ2-7; D is perhaps TRBD1 (5 bases). The CDR3 contains 16 residues. With 4 bases removed from V and 2 bases from J, the gap between germline ends came to 18 bases. Germline V gives CDR1 MNHEY, CDR2 SVGAGI. The CDR3 DNA is TGTGCCAGCAGTTCTTACCCGGACACCCAGGCCTACGAGCAGTACTTC. It specifies CASSSYPDTQAYEQYF.

The gene calls are TRBV25-1 and TRBJ2-1; D uncertain. This CDR3 has 16 residues. CDR1 and CDR2 from the germline V gene are MGHDK and SYGVNS. Deletions cut 4 bases from V and 0 bases from J, with 13 bases between. DNA of the CDR3: TGTGCCAGCAGTGTCAGAGCCGGTGGCTCCTACAATGAGCAGTTCTTC. The encoded protein is CASSVRAGGSYNEQFF.

The rearrangement joins TRBV27 to TRBJ2-7; no clear D gene. Looked up from germline, CDR1 is MNHEY and CDR2 is SMNVEV (reference sequence). Between the trimmed V and J ends, which lost 4 bases and 0 bases, there was a span of 7 bases. The CDR3 covers 13 residues. The CDR3 DNA follows: TGTGCCAGCAGTTCCCATAGCTCCTACGAGCAGTACTTC. Protein product: CASSSHSSYEQYF.

This chain uses TRBV28 with TRBJ2-7, with 8 bases fitting TRBD2. Unmatched junction bases numbered 3, after V lost 3 bases and J lost 2 bases. The CDR3 loop spans 14 amino acids. Germline loops: CDR1 MDHEN, CDR2 SYDVKM. The CDR3 DNA reads TGTGCCAGCAGTTTGCGGGAGGCTCCCTACGAGCAGTACTTC. This translates into CASSLREAPYEQYF.

A few counts support this clone. This sequence joins TRBV27 and TRBJ2-1; D gene ambiguous. Trimming stripped 8 bases from V and 2 bases from J, with 10 bases between. Germline values: CDR1 MNHEY, CDR2 SMNVEV (reference sequence). The CDR3 length is 13 residues. The CDR3 is CASSARPYNEQFF. Written as DNA, the CDR3 is TGTGCCAGCTCCGCCAGGCCCTACAATGAGCAGTTCTTC.

This clone was seen a few times. The V call is TRBV9, the J call TRBJ2-7; possibly TRBD1 for D (6 bases). This CDR3 region has 14 residues. CDR1 is SGDLS and CDR2 is YYNGEE in the germline V gene. Trimming removed 0 bases from V and 3 bases from J, with 10 bases in between. CDR3 DNA sequence: TGTGCCAGCAGCGTAGGAATAGGGGGCTACGAGCAGTACTTC. This gives the protein CASSVGIGGYEQYF.

The chain uses TRBV2 and TRBJ2-7; a weak D match, TRBD2 (6 bases). The ends were cut back, 7 bases at V and 3 bases at J, with 13 bases in the middle. CDR3 length: 13 residues. CDR1 and CDR2 from the germline V gene are SNHLY and FYNNEI. The CDR3 region is CASNRGGIYEQYF. CDR3 coding DNA: TGTGCCAGCAATAGGGGAGGTATCTACGAGCAGTACTTC.

V usage is TRBV5-4 and J usage is TRBJ2-5, with unresolved D. Germline lookup yields CDR1 SGHNT and CDR2 YYREEE (reference sequence). The CDR3 spans 13 residues. V gave up 2 bases and J gave up 1 base, with 6 bases separating them. The CDR3 nucleotides read TGTGCCAGCAGCTTTGAAATCCAAGAGACCCAGTACTTC. Its protein is CASSFEIQETQYF. The full variable domain, its missing parts supplied by reference TRBV5-4 and TRBJ2-5, is ETGVTQSPTHLIKTRGQQVTLRCSSQSGHNTVSWYQQALGQGPQFIFQYYREEENGRGNFPPRFSGLQFPNYSSELNVNALELDDSALYLCASSFEIQETQYFGPGTRLLVL.